The present T cell receptor beta chain was sequenced within a study of CD8+CD57+ T cells in acquired aplastic anemia. Study overall: Each DNA sample taken from sorted CD4+ and CD8+ cells came to about 3 ug on average.

V was pared by 4 bases and J by 8 bases, with 17 bases between. CDR3 size: 14 residues. Germline V gene sequence: CDR1 LNHDA, CDR2 SQIVND (reference sequence). TCR beta VDJ combinations and CDR3 sequences were profiled from genomic DNA. MiXCR was run by TCRdb on the reads, yielding one entry per CDR3 protein. This table holds around 250,000 distinct CDR3 sequences, approximately 57% found once. The chain employs TRBV19 and TRBJ1-2, with a possible D match to TRBD1 (6 bases). The sequenced sample consisted of sorted CD4+, CD8+, or CD8+CD57+ T cells (not recorded which) from PBMCs. This clonotype originated in a human donor with severe aplastic anemia or a healthy control (not recorded which). The CDR3 nucleotides read TGTGCCAGTAGTACACAGGGCGTCATTTCGGGCTACACCTTC. This codes for CASSTQGVISGYTF.